This TCR beta chain was sequenced in a study of OX40 agonist ivuxolimab in advanced cancers. Overall study context: Earlier anti-PD-1, anti-PD-L1 or anti-CTLA-4 therapy was permitted; over 35% had received some.

CDR1 and CDR2 (germline): SGHTS, YDEGEE. Trimming took off 4 bases at V and 3 bases at J, with 7 bases between the two ends. The CDR3 extends over 13 amino acids. Produced via immunoSEQ multiplex PCR; TCRdb's table is partial and in-frame only. Counted here are tens of thousands of clones, roughly 92% occurring once; the ten biggest clones make up 2.5% to 3%. The input for sequencing was CD4+ or CD8+ T cells sorted from blood, taken in a trial of the OX40 agonist ivuxolimab. The chain employs TRBV5-8 and TRBJ2-2; D is ambiguous. The receptor's source is an adult with an advanced solid tumor such as melanoma, head and neck, liver or kidney cancer. The DNA of the CDR3 is TGTGCCAGCAGCGCTTACTACACCGGGGAGCTGTTTTTT. Translated, it gives CASSAYYTGELFF.